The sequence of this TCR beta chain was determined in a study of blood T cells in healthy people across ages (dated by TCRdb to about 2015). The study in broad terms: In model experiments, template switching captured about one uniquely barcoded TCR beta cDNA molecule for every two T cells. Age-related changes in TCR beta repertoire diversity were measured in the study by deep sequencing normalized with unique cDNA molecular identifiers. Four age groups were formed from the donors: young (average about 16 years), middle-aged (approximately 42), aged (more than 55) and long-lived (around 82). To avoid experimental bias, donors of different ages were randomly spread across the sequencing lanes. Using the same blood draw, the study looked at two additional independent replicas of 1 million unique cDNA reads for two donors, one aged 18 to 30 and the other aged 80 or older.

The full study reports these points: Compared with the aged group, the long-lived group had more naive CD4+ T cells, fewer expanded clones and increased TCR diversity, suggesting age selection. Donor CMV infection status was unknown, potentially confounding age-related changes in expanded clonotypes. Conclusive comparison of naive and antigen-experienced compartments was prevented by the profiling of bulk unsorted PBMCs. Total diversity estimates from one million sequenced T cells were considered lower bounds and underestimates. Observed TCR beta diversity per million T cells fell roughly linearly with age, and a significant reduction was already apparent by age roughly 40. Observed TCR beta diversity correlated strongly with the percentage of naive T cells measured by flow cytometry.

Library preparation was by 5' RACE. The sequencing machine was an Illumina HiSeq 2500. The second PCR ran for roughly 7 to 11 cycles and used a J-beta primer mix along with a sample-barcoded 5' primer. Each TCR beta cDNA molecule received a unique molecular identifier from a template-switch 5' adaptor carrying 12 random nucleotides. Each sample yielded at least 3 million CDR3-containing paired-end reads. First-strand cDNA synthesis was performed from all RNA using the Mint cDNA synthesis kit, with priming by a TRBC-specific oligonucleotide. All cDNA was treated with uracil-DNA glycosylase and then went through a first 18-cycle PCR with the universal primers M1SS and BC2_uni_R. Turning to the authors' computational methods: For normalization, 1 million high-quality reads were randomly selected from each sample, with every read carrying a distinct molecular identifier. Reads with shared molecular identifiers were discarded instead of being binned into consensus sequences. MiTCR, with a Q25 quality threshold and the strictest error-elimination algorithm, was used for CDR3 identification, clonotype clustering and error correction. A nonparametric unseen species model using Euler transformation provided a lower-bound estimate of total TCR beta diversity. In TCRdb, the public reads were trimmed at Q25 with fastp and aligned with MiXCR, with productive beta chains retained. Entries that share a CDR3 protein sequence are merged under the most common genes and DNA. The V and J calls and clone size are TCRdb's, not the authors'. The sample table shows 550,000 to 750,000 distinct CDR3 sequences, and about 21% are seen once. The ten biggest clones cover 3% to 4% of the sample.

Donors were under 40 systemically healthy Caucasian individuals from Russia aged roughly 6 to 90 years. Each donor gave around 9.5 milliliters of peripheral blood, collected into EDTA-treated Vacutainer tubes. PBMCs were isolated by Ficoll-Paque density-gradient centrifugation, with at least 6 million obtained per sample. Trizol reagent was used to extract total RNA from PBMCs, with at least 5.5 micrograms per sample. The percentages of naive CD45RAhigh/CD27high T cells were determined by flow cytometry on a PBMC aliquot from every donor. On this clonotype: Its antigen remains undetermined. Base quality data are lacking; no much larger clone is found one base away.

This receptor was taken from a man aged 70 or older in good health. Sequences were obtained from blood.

The CDR3 loop reads CASSPLAKNTGELFF. The DNA sequence is as follows: TGTGCCAGCAGCCCCCTAGCGAAGAACACCGGGGAGCTGTTTTTT. The chain joins TRBV6-6 to TRBJ2-2; the D segment could be TRBD2, given 6 matching bases. CDR1 and CDR2 are drawn from the germline V gene (reference sequence): MNHNY, SVGAGI. The junction shows trimming of 6 bases on V and 1 base on J, plus 12 bases between the germline ends. The CDR3 starts with the cysteine, ends with the phenylalanine, and has 15 residues. Just the 45-base CDR3 DNA is kept, in frame starting at base 1.